The sequence of this TCR beta chain was determined in a study of cytomegalovirus exposure and HLA in healthy donors (dated by TCRdb to about 2017). In the study overall: An earlier analysis of fewer than 750 of the donors reported over 250 Gb of sequence data and some 110 million unique TCR beta sequences obtained from roughly 170 million T cells. Around 300 gigabases of sequencing data and 70 million to 100 million unique TCR sequences were included in an early release covering roughly 600 HLA-typed donors. The genetic ancestry cluster associated with self-reported Caucasian donors included roughly 84% of the roughly 400 genotyped donors. The study aimed to test whether cataloging public T cell receptors could reveal signatures of past pathogen exposure. Using immunosequencing, the study profiled T cell repertoires from 500 to 800 subjects and related those repertoires to cytomegalovirus serostatus. Along with the approximately 700-subject first cohort, a separate validation cohort of over a hundred different subjects was used. To predict cytomegalovirus infection status, the study brought together high-throughput TCR immunosequencing, statistical association of individual TCRs with disease status, and machine learning. A later analysis re-examined previously published TCR beta repertoires from 610 or so donors and added high-resolution HLA genotyping to investigate patterns of TCR occurrence. Rather than using new phenotypic data, the later analysis identified candidate immune exposures from TCR beta sequences and from how often those sequences occurred across donors. An earlier analysis of some 500 of the donors used high-throughput TCR beta sequencing to judge whether each TCR beta V gene segment behaved as functional or pseudogenic. Donor age, sex, ethnicity and CMV serostatus were compiled alongside the repertoire data. A later genetic analysis took genome-wide SNP genotypes for about 65% of the 666 donors and used that subset as a discovery cohort. Every repertoire in the discovery cohort had been generated on one and the same sequencing platform. HLA typing covered class I and class II loci at four-digit resolution. Typing coverage differed by locus: A, B, C, DRB1 and DQB1 were typed in about 620-630 donors, DQA1 in approximately 520, DPA1 in approximately 610, and DPB1 in 450 to 480. Roughly 5 DR-DQ haplotypes were handled as single units for association and clustering, since linkage in the cohort was strong. Across about 370 genotyped donors of the cohort, an average of about 240,000 unique TCR beta nucleotide sequences per donor were sequenced, and roughly a sixth of those sequences were non-productive.

The library was produced with the immunoSEQ multiplex PCR assay. The multiplex PCR relied on a mix of 60 forward primers for TCR Vbeta segments and 13 reverse primers for TCR Jbeta segments. The CDR3 region of rearranged TCR beta genes was amplified from genomic DNA with a multiplex PCR assay. The Illumina HiSeq System was used to sequence the amplified TCR beta libraries as 87-base-pair reads. In the authors' own workflow: A later analysis tallied tens of millions of unique TCR beta chains across the approximately 670 repertoires, and about 10 million of those chains were shared by two or more donors. To remove PCR and sequencing errors, raw reads were error-corrected and collapsed into unique sequences using a nearest-neighbor algorithm that merged closely related sequences. V, D and J gene segments were assigned by aligning CDR3 sequences to IMGT reference sequences. For a sequence to be retained, a match of at least six nucleotides to both a V gene segment and a J gene segment was required. A rearrangement was called productive if the CDR3 had no stop codons and remained in frame with V and J, and every other rearrangement was called non-productive. CDR3 was defined by IMGT convention, running from the second conserved V-encoded cysteine to the conserved J-encoded phenylalanine. The earlier analysis of some 600 of the donors excluded sequences that lacked an unambiguous match to a single V gene segment. An earlier analysis of around 600 of the donors classified V segments as functional when productive rearrangements were above 56.7% and as segregating when the standard deviation between donors was above 5%. To diagnose cytomegalovirus status from the catalog of TCR beta chain sequences, a statistical classification framework was built. In a later analysis, V and J genes were assigned by comparing TCR nucleotide sequences against IMGT/GENE-DB human TR gene sequences. Using the TCRdist pipeline, a later analysis assigned CDR3 sequences along with most-parsimonious VDJ recombination scenarios. In a later analysis, each TCR beta chain was defined by its CDR3 amino acid sequence together with its V-gene family, and reads without a unique V-gene family were excluded. A later analysis removed several hundred highly shared, low-generation-probability nucleotide sequences to deal with suspected cross-contamination and a sequencing artifact. In a later analysis, a clonal expansion index was calculated for each public chain from normalized within-repertoire ranks of inferred template counts. In a later analysis, generation probabilities were computed using a VDJ recombination model fitted to out-of-frame rearrangements, and the results were checked against IGoR. In a later analysis, hypergeometric tests were used to score TCR-TCR, TCR-HLA and TCR-CMV co-occurrence, with a repertoire-size bias correction applied to TCR pairs. To estimate false discovery rates, a later analysis permuted the HLA or CMV assignments 20 times. In a later analysis, co-occurring TCRs were grouped using DBSCAN, with TCRdist sequence similarity added in when clustering inside HLA-allele-positive subsets. Co-occurrence clustering excluded repertoires with fewer than 30,000 or more than 120,000 public chains, plus five with anomalous nucleotide sharing. This immuneACCESS table, as held by TCRdb, lists in-frame sequences with V and J called but not all clones. Of the missing ones, under half trace to an unresolved V gene in checked studies; the others have no known cause. V, J and clone size are taken as reported in that table, and D and trimming were inferred from the DNA itself. For this sample there are approximately 100,000 clones; around 73% appear just once. Over 1% of the sample is in the top ten clones.

V and J lose 3 bases and 0 bases, and a span of 10 bases separates them. The CDR3 holds 15 amino acids from the cysteine to the phenylalanine. Only the CDR3 portion is preserved as DNA: 45 bases, with reading frame beginning at the first base. The germline V gene gives CDR1 as SGDLS and CDR2 as YYNGEE. To note about this clone: Its antigen is unknown. Qualities for individual bases were not recorded, and no much larger clone is one base off.

In total, roughly 670 healthy bone marrow donors made up the cohort. At the time of sampling, all cohort members were nominally healthy, though unrecorded immune exposures were likely present. The donor was CMV seronegative and belonged to the group of around 400 seronegative cohort members. A peripheral blood sample was collected from each donor, and TCR beta sequencing was performed on peripheral blood mononuclear cells. The Qiagen DNeasy Blood Extraction Kit was used to extract genomic DNA from the blood cell samples. Summary of the overall study and its limitations: Some IMGT-functional V segments, including TRBV6-2 and TRBV6-3, could not be distinguished by the 87-base-pair reads and were therefore excluded. In a later analysis, HLA-associated TCR beta chains showed more clonal expansion and lower generation probabilities than non-associated chains that were equally common. The classifier was reported to diagnose cytomegalovirus status with high specificity and sensitivity in both the original cohort and the validation cohort. Most TCR sequences were observed very rarely across donors, whereas some public TCRs were present in many individuals. Most CMV-associated TCR beta chains appeared to be HLA-restricted in a later analysis, and the HLA associations seemed to be driven largely by CMV exposure. This cohort had only TCR beta chains sequenced, and the lack of alpha or paired-chain data limited which features could be detected. In a later analysis, TCR association rates were found to vary across HLA loci, with the most associated TCRs seen for DRB1 alleles and the fewest for HLA-C alleles. An association between a missense DCLRE1C variant and V-gene and J-gene trimming of TCR beta chains was found in a later genetic analysis and replicated in an independent cohort. When HLA alleles, especially DR and DQ, strongly co-occurred, attributing TCR associations to individual alleles was difficult. Because counts were too low, more than 15 rarely observed V segments, including chromosome 9 orphons, were excluded from the earlier analysis of under 650 of the donors. A further reported finding was that TCR beta sequences accurately predicted the HLA-A and HLA-B alleles for most subjects in the first cohort. Compared with the 666-donor mean, donors in an Asian-associated ancestry cluster had fewer N-insertions in productive TCRs, according to a later genetic analysis. In a later analysis, some 17,000 TCR beta sequences were associated with specific HLA alleles at a false discovery rate of 0.05. In the study, about 150 TCR beta chains were listed as associated with cytomegalovirus. A cluster of highly shared sequence variants was judged likely to represent a technical artifact of the sequencing pipeline. In a later analysis, several top co-occurrence clusters were reported to appear linked to parvovirus B19, influenza, CMV and Epstein-Barr virus. The presence/absence analyses assumed that sequencing depth was roughly uniform across donors, and that assumption may not be true. HLA typing was unavailable for some donors at each locus, so association tests used only the typed subset. In an earlier analysis of some 640 of the donors, most TCR beta V segments were observed in productive rearrangements about 87% or about 30% of the time, broadly matching IMGT annotations. Three of the identified cytomegalovirus-associated TCR beta chains were confirmed in vitro to be specific for cytomegalovirus antigens. Correlated functional status among segregating V segments might be attributable to linkage disequilibrium, but an unknown experimental factor could not be ruled out. According to the authors, the approach could potentially be generalized to other disease states and immunological phenotypes. Immune exposure information for the cohort was limited to CMV serostatus.

The chain couples TRBV9 to TRBJ1-3; a confident D gene designation cannot be given. The sample taken for sequencing was PBMCs. The clonotype originates from a female donor in good health and CMV-seronegative. The CDR3 region has the sequence CASSADGNSGNTIYF. The nucleotides read TGTGCCAGCAGCGCTGACGGGAACTCTGGAAACACCATATATTTT.